The 22 T cell receptor beta chains in this list originate from one sample, sequenced in a study of kidney transplant recipient with SARS-CoV-2 infection. TCRdb itself ran the reads through MiXCR, one entry per CDR3 protein. The sample has roughly 230,000 distinct CDR3 sequences, 29% seen once. The sequencing used a blood sample, collected at baseline and on day 111 from a kidney transplant recipient. The receptors come from a male patient aged 30 to 39 who had COVID-19 and was a kidney transplant recipient. The graft donor may have given rise to some T cells.

This clonotype has ten or more counts. The chain links TRBV18 to TRBJ1-3; a possible D gene is TRBD1 (5 bases). Between the trimmed V and J ends, which lost 0 bases and 4 bases, there was a span of 13 bases. Germline CDR1 reads KGHSH; CDR2 reads LQKENI. This CDR3 region has 16 residues. The CDR3 DNA reads TGTGCCAGCTCACCACCGTCCGGGGGGAACGGAAACACCATATATTTT. As protein: CASSPPSGGNGNTIYF.

This clonotype was detected a few times. The chain recombines TRBV5-8 with TRBJ2-1, with D unclear. The V end lost 4 bases, the J end lost 3 bases, and 8 bases lay between the germline ends. CDR3 length: 13 amino acids. The germline gives CDR1 SGHTS, CDR2 YDEGEE. Here the CDR3 reads CASSPNLYNEQFF. The DNA of the CDR3 is TGTGCCAGCAGCCCGAACCTCTACAATGAGCAGTTCTTC.

With respect to this clonotype: This could be a read error, since a much larger clone is one nucleotide away. CDR3 residues: CASGTQYTGELFF. The CDR3 DNA reads TGCGCCAGCGGTACACAGTACACCGGGGAGCTGTTTTTT. This sequence joins TRBV10-1 and TRBJ2-2; D not resolved. V lost 8 bases and J 3 bases, leaving 10 bases between the germline ends. Germline V gene lookup returns CDR1 WNHNN and CDR2 SYGVQD (reference sequence). The CDR3 extends over 13 amino acids.

Note on this clonotype: A much larger clone lies a single base off, so this may be a read error. The rearrangement joins TRBV3-1 to TRBJ1-2; no definite D call. CDR1 LGHDT and CDR2 YNNKEL come from the germline V gene (reference sequence). The CDR3 is 17 residues long. The CDR3 DNA is TGTGCCAGCAGCAACGGTGACACCCTTCGAAAGACCTATGGCTGCACCTTC. Translation: CASSNGDTLRKTYGCTF.

The chain carries TRBV5-6 and TRBJ2-3; 7 bases line up with TRBD1. The CDR3 extends over 14 amino acids. J lost 8 bases, V lost 2 bases, and 8 bases had no gene match. The germline CDR1 and CDR2 sequences are SGHDT and YYEEEE. CDR3 amino acids: CASSFGGDSGTQYF. CDR3 coding DNA: TGTGCCAGCAGCTTTGGTGGGGACAGCGGTACGCAGTATTTT. The complete variable domain, with remaining parts taken from reference TRBV5-6 and TRBJ2-3, reads DAGVTQSPTHLIKTRGQQVTLRCSPKSGHDTVSWYQQALGQGPQFIFQYYEEEERQRGNFPDRFSGHQFPNYSSELNVNALLLGDSALYLCASSFGGDSGTQYFGPGTRLTVL.

This clonotype was counted at least ten times. V gene TRBV10-3 combines with J gene TRBJ2-1; 9 positions agree with TRBD2. In germline, CDR1 is ENHRY, CDR2 SYGVKD. With V trimmed by 7 bases and J by 7 bases, 11 bases remained unmatched. This CDR3 spans 15 amino acids. The CDR3 DNA is TGTGCCATCAAGAGCGGGGTAGCGGGAGCAAATGAGCAGTTCTTC. Amino acids: CAIKSGVAGANEQFF.

A note on this clonotype: This clone may be a read error of a much larger clone one base away. This sequence joins TRBV5-1 and TRBJ2-7; the match to TRBD2 covers 8 bases. Germline-derived CDR1 and CDR2 are SGHRS and YFSETQ. V shed 7 bases and J 3 bases; nucleotides not matched to a gene: 6. The CDR3 consists of 13 residues. The CDR3 loop is CASPLADRYEQYF. The DNA of the CDR3 is TGCGCCAGCCCACTAGCGGATCGCTACGAGCAGTACTTC.

This sequence joins TRBV15 and TRBJ1-2, with D unclear. Germline CDR1 reads LNHNV; CDR2 reads YYDKDF (reference sequence). The CDR3 totals 17 residues. Trimming took off 5 bases at V and 4 bases at J, with 23 bases between the two ends. CDR3: CATSQYRRRGETYGYTF. The CDR3 nucleotides read TGTGCCACCAGCCAATATAGAAGGCGTGGAGAGACCTATGGCTACACCTTC.

To note about this clonotype: With a much larger clone just one base away, this may be a read error. V is TRBV19 and J is TRBJ1-5, with D possibly being TRBD1 (5 bases). Trimming cost V 5 bases and J 9 bases, with 11 bases left between them. There are 12 residues in the CDR3. The V gene's germline CDR1 is LNHDA and CDR2 SQIVND (reference sequence). The CDR3 region has the DNA TGTGCCAGTAGTGGGGCTGGGGGGCCCCAGCATTTT. This sequence encodes CASSGAGGPQHF.

About this clonotype: A much larger clone differs by one base, so this may be a read error. The chain links TRBV30 to TRBJ1-3, with a weak D call TRBD1 (5 bases). The CDR3 is made up of 15 amino acids. V lost 5 bases and J 2 bases, leaving 16 bases between the germline ends. CDR1 GTSNPN and CDR2 SVGIG come from the germline V gene (reference sequence). Written as DNA, the CDR3 is TGTGCCTGGGGACCAAGGGGCTCGGCTGGAAACACCATATATTTT. Translating gives CAWGPRGSAGNTIYF.

Remarks on this clonotype: A much bigger clone sits one base away, suggesting this may be a read error. The chain links TRBV5-4 to TRBJ1-2; D is undetermined. Germline CDR1 SGHNT, CDR2 YYREEE (reference sequence). The CDR3 has 16 residues. The CDR3 protein is CASVRNVPGKTYGYSF. The CDR3 coding sequence is TGTGCCAGCGTCAGAAACGTACCAGGAAAGACCTATGGCTACTCCTTC.

Points on this clonotype: The junction departs from the called germline gene at one end, perhaps through a read error. This sequence joins TRBV6-5 and TRBJ2-3; tentatively, D is TRBD1 (5 bases). The length of the CDR3 is 15 residues. In germline, CDR1 is MNHEY, CDR2 SVGAGI. DNA of the CDR3: TGTGGCAGCAGACGACAGAGATCTAGCACAGATACGCAGTATTTT. Translated, it gives CGSRRQRSSTDTQYF.

On this clonotype itself: Possible read error: a much larger clone is one base away. The V gene is TRBV11-1, the J gene TRBJ2-7, with TRBD2 as a possible D gene (5 bases). Trimming stripped 1 base from V and 5 bases from J, with 18 bases between. Germline V CDR1 and CDR2: SGHAT, FQDESV (reference sequence). The CDR3 has 16 residues. In DNA form, the CDR3 reads TGTGCCAGCAGCTTAGGGCGGCAAGCGGTGGCCGACGAGCAGTACTTC. It is translated as CASSLGRQAVADEQYF.

Worth noting for this clonotype: Possible read error: a much larger clone is one base away. The CDR3 ends on some other residue instead of the conserved phenylalanine or tryptophan, so this is likely a read error. V and J are TRBV10-2 and TRBJ2-4; D gene uncertain. The J call may not be correct, given that the DNA end is closer to TRBJ2-7. The germline V gene has CDR1 WSHSY and CDR2 SAAADI. This CDR3 has 15 residues. CDR3 in amino acids: CASSESLEIGYEQYS. DNA of the CDR3: TGCGCCAGCAGTGAGTCGCTGGAGATAGGTTACGAGCAGTACTCC.

The sample holds many counts of this clonotype. This sequence joins TRBV7-2 and TRBJ1-2; no reliable D call. CDR1 is SGHTA, CDR2 FQGNSA, per germline. The V gene lost 5 bases and the J gene lost 4 bases, with 23 bases spanning the gap. The CDR3 is made up of 17 amino acids. DNA of the CDR3: TGTGCCAGCAGCGCTCGTTACAGAGACGGAAAGACCTATGGCTACACCTTC. It codes for CASSARYRDGKTYGYTF. Full variable domain (outside the CDR3, taken from reference TRBV7-2 and TRBJ1-2): GAGVSQSPSNKVTEKGKDVELRCDPISGHTALYWYRQSLGQGLEFLIYFQGNSAPDKSGLPSDRFSAERTGGSVSTLTIQRTQQEDSAVYLCASSARYRDGKTYGYTFGSGTRLTVV.

A note on this clonotype: A read error is possible here, since a much larger clone lies one base away. This chain uses TRBV10-3 with TRBJ2-7; D is tentatively TRBD1 or TRBD2 (5 bases each). This CDR3 comprises 14 residues. Germline V gives CDR1 ENHRY, CDR2 SYGVKD. The CDR3 DNA sequence: TGTGCCACCAGTGAGTCGGGCCACTCAGGGAGGCAGTACTTC. Translation gives CATSESGHSGRQYF.

The chain uses TRBV16 and TRBJ1-2, with D uncertain. The germline gives CDR1 KGHSY, CDR2 FQNENV. The CDR3 loop spans 17 amino acids. Deletions cut 4 bases from V and 4 bases from J, with 22 bases between. The CDR3: CASSPVLVVRKTYGYTF. The DNA of the CDR3 is TGTGCCAGCAGCCCAGTCCTGGTCGTTAGAAAGACCTATGGCTACACCTTC.

Notes on this clonotype: A much larger clone lies a single base off, so this may be a read error. The gene calls are TRBV4-3 and TRBJ2-6; D unresolved. The V and J ends lost 4 bases and 1 base respectively, with 11 bases between them. CDR1 and CDR2 from the germline V gene are LGHNA and YSLEER. The CDR3 length is 16 residues. In nucleotides, the CDR3 is TGCGCCAGCAGCCGATCCGTAACATCTGGGGCCAACGTCCTGACTTTC. Translation gives CASSRSVTSGANVLTF.

At least ten counts were recorded for this clonotype. The rearrangement joins TRBV12-3 or TRBV12-4 to TRBJ2-1; D is unclear. The CDR3 totals 14 residues. V lost 3 bases and J lost 4, with 10 bases in between. The CDR3 is CASSFGSEYNEQFF. The CDR3 coding sequence is TGTGCCAGCAGTTTTGGGTCCGAATACAATGAGCAGTTCTTC.

The chain recombines TRBV24-1 with TRBJ2-3; no definite D call. This CDR3 has 16 amino acids. Trimming removed 1 base from V and 0 bases from J, with 10 bases in between. The germline gives CDR1 KGHDR, CDR2 SFDVKD. The CDR3 is CATSDLGEPSTDTQYF. DNA of the CDR3: TGTGCCACCAGTGATTTAGGCGAACCGAGCACAGATACGCAGTATTTT.

In this sample, this clonotype turned up a few times. The chain recombines TRBV29-1 with TRBJ2-1; 11 bases match TRBD2. The CDR3 is 11 residues long. V lost 7 bases, J lost 15 bases, and 8 bases stayed unmatched. Germline CDR1 SQVTM, CDR2 ANQGSEA. The CDR3 DNA reads TGCAGCGCTATACTAGCGGGAGTTTGGTTCTTC. It codes for CSAILAGVWFF.

On this clonotype: Given a much more abundant clone one base away, this may be a read error. This chain uses TRBV20-1 with TRBJ1-5; D is ambiguous. V lost 3 bases to trimming and J lost 5 bases, with 14 bases between them. This CDR3 contains 14 residues. The germline V gene has CDR1 DFQATT and CDR2 SNEGSKA (reference sequence). CDR3 nucleotide sequence: TGCAGTGCTAGTCCCCGGGGTGGCGATCAGCCCCAGCATTTT. This gives the protein CSASPRGGDQPQHF.